This TCR beta chain was documented in a study of graft-versus-host responses after intestinal transplantation. Study results and limitations: Where graft-donor T cell macrochimerism was present, patients had high graft-versus-host to host-versus-graft clonal ratios in allografts. Recipient marrow held GvH clones, some first seen in ileum or blood. Early post-transplant HvG declines were associated with peak circulating GvH clone levels.

The CDR3 has 12 amino acids. Germline V lookup: CDR1 LGHNA, CDR2 YNFKEQ. Turning to this clone: Its matching antigen is unknown. A junction end diverges from the germline sequence, so it may reflect a read error.

Clones were sequenced by immunoSEQ multiplex PCR, and TCRdb holds only the in-frame ones, with some missing. The profile shows around 100,000 clones, 80% to 95% of them singletons. The material was unstimulated CD8+ T cells sorted from spleen or lymph node cells, obtained before intestinal transplant. This clonotype originated in a human donor who received an intestinal transplant. This chain joins TRBV4-2 and TRBJ2-1; the match to TRBD2 covers 9 bases. The CDR3 is CASSQDERGEIF. The DNA for the CDR3 is TGTGCCAGCAGCCAAGATGAGCGGGGGGAGATCTTC.